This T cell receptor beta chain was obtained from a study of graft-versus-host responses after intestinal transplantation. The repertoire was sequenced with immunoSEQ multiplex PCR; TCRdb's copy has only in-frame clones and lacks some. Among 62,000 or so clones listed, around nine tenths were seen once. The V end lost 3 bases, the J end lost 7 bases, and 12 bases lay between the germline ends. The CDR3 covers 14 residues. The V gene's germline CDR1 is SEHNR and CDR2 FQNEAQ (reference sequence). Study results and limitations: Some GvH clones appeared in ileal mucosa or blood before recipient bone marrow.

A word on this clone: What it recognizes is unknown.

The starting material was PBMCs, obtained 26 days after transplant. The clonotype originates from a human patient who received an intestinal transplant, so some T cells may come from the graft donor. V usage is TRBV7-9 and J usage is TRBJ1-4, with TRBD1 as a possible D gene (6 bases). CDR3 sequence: CASSFSGEGEKLFF. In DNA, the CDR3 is TGTGCCAGCAGCTTTTCAGGGGAAGGTGAAAAACTGTTTTTT.